This T cell receptor (beta chain) was observed in a study of blood T cells in healthy people across ages. This clonotype showed up just once. At one end, the junction sequence differs from germline, possibly due to a read error. There are 14 residues in the CDR3. Germline V gene sequence: CDR1 SQVTM, CDR2 ANQGSEA. Then a second PCR, running roughly 6 to 11 cycles, was carried out with a sample-barcoded 5' primer and a J-beta primer mix. MiXCR, run by TCRdb on the 5' RACE reads, gives a single entry per CDR3 protein. This table holds approximately 350,000 distinct CDR3 sequences, 52% found once. The chain has TRBV29-1 and TRBJ2-6; the D is unclear. The TCR sequence derives from a man between 60 and 75 years old in good health. Sequenced material: blood. The chain's CDR3 is CSVEDNSGANVLTF. CDR3 DNA: TGCAGCGTCGAAGATAACTCTGGGGCCAACGTCCTGACTTTC.